These 19 T cell receptor beta chains came from one sample sequenced in a study of blood T cells in healthy people across ages. A J-beta primer mix and a sample-barcoded 5' primer were used in a second PCR of about 7 to 12 cycles. Using its own MiXCR run on the 5' RACE reads, TCRdb lists one record per CDR3 protein. The top ten clones hold roughly 13% of a sample with about 940,000 distinct CDR3 sequences, roughly 52% of them seen once. Sequenced material: blood. These receptors were taken from a man between 25 and 39 years old in good health.

The rearrangement joins TRBV6-4 to TRBJ2-3, with D possibly being TRBD1 or TRBD2 (5 bases each). The CDR3 is made up of 14 amino acids. In germline, CDR1 is MRHNA, CDR2 SNTAGT. V was shortened by 4 bases and J by 1 base, with 9 bases between the two germline ends. The CDR3 coding sequence is TGTGCCAGCAGTGGACGGGACGGCACAGATACGCAGTATTTT. Translated: CASSGRDGTDTQYF.

In this sample, this clonotype turned up a few times. The chain is built from TRBV2 and TRBJ1-5, with D unclear. The germline V gene encodes CDR1 SNHLY and CDR2 FYNNEI. Trimming took 6 bases from V and 0 from J, leaving 9 bases between them. The CDR3 is 14 amino acids. CDR3 residues: CASRSGNSNQPQHF. CDR3 bases: TGTGCCAGCAGATCGGGGAATAGCAATCAGCCCCAGCATTTT. Full variable domain (rest looked up from reference TRBV2 and TRBJ1-5): EPEVTQTPSHQVTQMGQEVILRCVPISNHLYFYWYRQILGQKVEFLVSFYNNEISEKSEIFDDQFSVERPDGSNFTLKIRSTKLEDSAMYFCASRSGNSNQPQHFGDGTRLSIL.

The CDR3, as DNA: TGTGCCACCAGCCCAGGGGGACTAGCGGGGCTCCAAGAGACCCAGTACTTC. The encoded protein is CATSPGGLAGLQETQYF. The chain has TRBV15 and TRBJ2-5, with 13 bases that match TRBD2. V was pared by 5 bases and J by 1 base, with 7 bases of the junction left unmatched. CDR3 length: 17 amino acids. Germline V gene lookup returns CDR1 LNHNV and CDR2 YYDKDF (reference sequence). Full variable domain (outside the CDR3, taken from reference TRBV15 and TRBJ2-5): DAMVIQNPRYQVTQFGKPVTLSCSQTLNHNVMYWYQQKSSQAPKLLFHYYDKDFNNEADTPDNFQSRRPNTSFCFLDIRSPGLGDTAMYLCATSPGGLAGLQETQYFGPGTRLLVL.

The chain employs TRBV29-1 and TRBJ2-6; D is ambiguous. CDR1 SQVTM and CDR2 ANQGSEA come from the germline V gene. This CDR3 comprises 13 residues. V shed 3 bases and J shed 2 bases, with 5 bases lying between them. The CDR3 DNA sequence: TGCAGCGTTGATGGCCCTGGGGCCAACGTCCTGACTTTC. Protein product: CSVDGPGANVLTF.

This clonotype has a handful of counts. V is TRBV20-1 and J is TRBJ2-5, with D tentatively TRBD2 (5 bases). The length of the CDR3 is 13 residues. CDR1 and CDR2 (germline): DFQATT, SNEGSKA (reference sequence). Trimming left V 3 bases short and J 4 bases short, with 12 bases between. For the CDR3, the DNA is TGCAGTGCTAGGCGTCGGGGAACAGAGACCCAGTACTTC. Amino acid sequence: CSARRRGTETQYF.

This clonotype appeared a few times. V usage is TRBV6-5 and J usage is TRBJ1-2; D possibly corresponds to TRBD1 (6 bases). With 0 bases removed from V and 3 bases from J, the gap between germline ends came to 11 bases. The CDR3 runs to 15 residues. In germline, CDR1 is MNHEY, CDR2 SVGAGI. CDR3 sequence: CASSYSTGGYYGYTF. The CDR3 DNA reads TGTGCCAGCAGTTACTCGACAGGCGGATACTATGGCTACACCTTC.

The chain couples TRBV9 to TRBJ1-2; D is perhaps TRBD1 (5 bases). CDR3 size: 14 residues. Germline lookup yields CDR1 SGDLS and CDR2 YYNGEE. V dropped 0 bases and J dropped 7 bases, with 13 bases sitting between them. The CDR3 DNA follows: TGTGCCAGCAGCGTAGGAGGGGAGCTGCGTGGCTACACCTTC. It encodes CASSVGGELRGYTF. The whole variable domain, remainder taken from reference TRBV9 and TRBJ1-2, is DSGVTQTPKHLITATGQRVTLRCSPRSGDLSVYWYQQSLDQGLQFLIQYYNGEERAKGNILERFSAQQFPDLHSELNLSSLELGDSALYFCASSVGGELRGYTFGSGTRLTVV.

With respect to this clonotype: A read error may be the cause here, since a much bigger clone is one base away. As DNA, the CDR3 is TGCAGCGTCCAGAGACAGGGACTCGACGAGCAGTACTTC. Protein sequence: CSVQRQGLDEQYF. The chain carries TRBV29-1 and TRBJ2-7; D perhaps matches TRBD1 (7 bases). V lost 6 bases, J lost 5 bases, and 17 bases lay in between. This CDR3 is built from 13 residues. Germline V lookup: CDR1 SQVTM, CDR2 ANQGSEA.

V is TRBV20-1 and J is TRBJ2-7, with D possibly being TRBD2 (6 bases). Trimming pared 1 base from V and 2 bases from J, leaving 18 bases between. This CDR3 spans 16 amino acids. CDR1 and CDR2 (germline): DFQATT, SNEGSKA (reference sequence). CDR3 DNA sequence: TGCAGTGCTAGAGTTACCGGGCCGGGAGATCCCTACGAGCAGTACTTC. Translation: CSARVTGPGDPYEQYF.

This chain links TRBV29-1 with TRBJ1-1, with a tentative D call TRBD1 (6 bases). V lost 1 base to trimming and J lost 5 bases, with 14 bases between them. In germline, CDR1 is SQVTM, CDR2 ANQGSEA. The CDR3 is made up of 14 amino acids. This CDR3 reads CSVEGRGRGTEAFF. CDR3 DNA: TGCAGCGTTGAAGGTCGGGGTAGGGGGACTGAAGCTTTCTTT.

The gene calls are TRBV11-1 and TRBJ1-2; weak D call: TRBD1 (5 bases). The CDR3 has 12 residues. Germline assignment: CDR1 SGHAT and CDR2 FQDESV (reference sequence). Trimming pared 0 bases from V and 12 bases from J, leaving 11 bases between. For the CDR3, the DNA is TGTGCCAGCAGCTTAGCCGTCGGGGCTCACACCTTC. The encoded protein is CASSLAVGAHTF.

The chain employs TRBV7-9 and TRBJ1-6; D call uncertain. Germline CDR1 is SEHNR and CDR2 is FQNEAQ (reference sequence). This CDR3 comprises 15 residues. V lost 5 bases to trimming and J lost 6 bases, with 14 bases between them. CDR3 amino acids: CASSKAEVPNSPLHF. In DNA, the CDR3 is TGTGCCAGCAGCAAGGCCGAGGTGCCTAATTCACCCCTCCACTTT.

In this sample, this clonotype turned up once. This chain joins TRBV27 and TRBJ2-2; 7 nucleotides agree with TRBD1. This CDR3 contains 16 residues. Germline V gives CDR1 MNHEY, CDR2 SMNVEV (reference sequence). Trimming removed 2 bases from V and 2 bases from J; junction bases left unmatched: 5. The CDR3 here is CASSLDRDRNTGELFF. The CDR3 region has the DNA TGTGCCAGCAGTTTAGACCGGGACAGAAACACCGGGGAGCTGTTTTTT.

This chain links TRBV27 with TRBJ2-1; D is unresolved. Germline V gene lookup returns CDR1 MNHEY and CDR2 SMNVEV (reference sequence). The CDR3 extends over 14 amino acids. The germline V and J ends were trimmed by 1 base and 7 bases, with 11 bases remaining between them. DNA of the CDR3: TGTGCCAGCAGTTTATTGACGGGTTCGAATGAGCAGTTCTTC. Translated, it gives CASSLLTGSNEQFF.

Worth noting for this clonotype: A clone one base away is much larger, so this may be a read error. This chain connects TRBV29-1 to TRBJ2-7; D assignment may be TRBD1 or TRBD2 (5 bases each). This CDR3 has 13 residues. Germline V gives CDR1 SQVTM, CDR2 ANQGSEA. The ends were cut back, 7 bases at V and 0 bases at J, with 13 bases in the middle. The CDR3 reads CSGGTRSSYEQYF. The CDR3, as DNA: TGCAGCGGTGGGACGAGGAGCTCCTACGAGCAGTACTTC.

The gene calls are TRBV7-2 and TRBJ1-4, with 8 bases identical to TRBD1. Germline values: CDR1 SGHTA, CDR2 FQGNSA. V dropped 4 bases and J dropped 4; count of bases not matched to a gene: 5. The CDR3 spans 15 residues. CDR3 loop: CASSSKGQVNEKLFF. For the CDR3, the DNA is TGTGCCAGCAGCTCCAAGGGACAGGTTAATGAAAAACTGTTTTTT.

This rearrangement joins TRBV3-1 to TRBJ1-2, with no clear D. The length of the CDR3 is 17 residues. The germline V gene has CDR1 LGHDT and CDR2 YNNKEL (reference sequence). Trimming shortened V by 1 base and J by 1 base, and 16 bases separated the two germline ends. The CDR3 DNA sequence: TGTGCCAGCAGCCAAGGGTTACTCTGGGGAGGTAACTATGGCTACACCTTC. It translates to CASSQGLLWGGNYGYTF.

This clonotype has ten or more counts. The rearrangement uses TRBV9 and TRBJ2-1; TRBD2 aligns across 11 bases. Germline V CDR1 and CDR2: SGDLS, YYNGEE. The CDR3 has 16 residues. With V trimmed by 0 bases and J by 5 bases, 4 bases remained unmatched. CDR3 nucleotides: TGTGCCAGCAGCGTAGCGGTGGGACTAGCGGACAATGAGCAGTTCTTC. It encodes CASSVAVGLADNEQFF.

The chain carries TRBV2 and TRBJ2-5; 7 bases map to TRBD1. Near its end, the DNA agrees better with TRBJ2-7, so the J call may be wrong. CDR1 and CDR2 (germline): SNHLY, FYNNEI. CDR3 length: 13 residues. The DNA of the CDR3 is TGTGCCAGCAGCGGACAGGTGACTTACGAGCAGTACTTC. Translation: CASSGQVTYEQYF.